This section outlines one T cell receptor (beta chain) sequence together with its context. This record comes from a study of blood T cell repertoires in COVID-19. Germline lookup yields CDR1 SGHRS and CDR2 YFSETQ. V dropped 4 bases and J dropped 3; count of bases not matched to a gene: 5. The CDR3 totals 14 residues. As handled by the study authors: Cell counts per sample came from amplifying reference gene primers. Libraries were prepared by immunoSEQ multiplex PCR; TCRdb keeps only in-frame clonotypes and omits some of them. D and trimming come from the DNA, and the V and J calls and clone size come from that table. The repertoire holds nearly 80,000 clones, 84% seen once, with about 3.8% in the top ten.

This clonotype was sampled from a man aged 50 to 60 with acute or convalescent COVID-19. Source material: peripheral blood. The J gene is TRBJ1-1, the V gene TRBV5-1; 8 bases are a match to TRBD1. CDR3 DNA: TGCGCCAGCAGCCCCGGACAGGGTGACACTGAAGCTTTCTTT. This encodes CASSPGQGDTEAFF.